This TCR beta chain comes out of a study of blood T cell repertoires in COVID-19. The data were produced by immunoSEQ multiplex PCR, yet TCRdb's version contains in-frame clones alone and is incomplete. The table includes about 180,000 clones, around 89% detected once. Per the germline V gene, CDR1 is MDHEN and CDR2 is SYDVKM. J lost 5 bases, V lost 3 bases, and 12 bases had no gene match. The CDR3 totals 17 residues. Source material: peripheral blood. The TCR was taken from a woman under 40 with acute or convalescent COVID-19. The chain joins TRBV28 to TRBJ1-2, with 10 positions matching TRBD1. The CDR3 protein is CASSLAGTGALFYGYTF. The CDR3 DNA is TGTGCCAGCAGTTTGGCCGGGACAGGGGCGTTATTTTATGGCTACACCTTC.